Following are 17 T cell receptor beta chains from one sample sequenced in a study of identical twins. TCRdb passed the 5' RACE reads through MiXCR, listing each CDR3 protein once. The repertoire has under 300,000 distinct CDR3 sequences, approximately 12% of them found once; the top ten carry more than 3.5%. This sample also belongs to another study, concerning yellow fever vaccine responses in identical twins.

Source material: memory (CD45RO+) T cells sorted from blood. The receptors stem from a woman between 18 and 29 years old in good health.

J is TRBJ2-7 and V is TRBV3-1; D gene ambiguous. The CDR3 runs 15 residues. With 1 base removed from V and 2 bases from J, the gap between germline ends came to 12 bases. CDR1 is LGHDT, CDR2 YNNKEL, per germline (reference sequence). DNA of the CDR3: TGTGCCAGCAGCCAAGTCGATGCAGGCACCTACGAGCAGTACTTC. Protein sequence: CASSQVDAGTYEQYF.

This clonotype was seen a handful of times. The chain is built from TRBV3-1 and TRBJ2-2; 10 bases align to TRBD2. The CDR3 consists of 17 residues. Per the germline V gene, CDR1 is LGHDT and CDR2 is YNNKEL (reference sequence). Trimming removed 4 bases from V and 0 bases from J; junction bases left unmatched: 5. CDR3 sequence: CASSPGLAPPNTGELFF. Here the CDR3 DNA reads TGTGCCAGCAGCCCGGGACTAGCGCCTCCGAACACCGGGGAGCTGTTTTTT.

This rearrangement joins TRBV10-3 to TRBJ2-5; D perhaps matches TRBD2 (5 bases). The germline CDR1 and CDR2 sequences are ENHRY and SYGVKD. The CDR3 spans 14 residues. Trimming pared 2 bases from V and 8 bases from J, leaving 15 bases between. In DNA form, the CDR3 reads TGTGCCATCAGTGAGGCTAGCTCGATGGTCACCCAGTACTTC. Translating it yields CAISEASSMVTQYF.

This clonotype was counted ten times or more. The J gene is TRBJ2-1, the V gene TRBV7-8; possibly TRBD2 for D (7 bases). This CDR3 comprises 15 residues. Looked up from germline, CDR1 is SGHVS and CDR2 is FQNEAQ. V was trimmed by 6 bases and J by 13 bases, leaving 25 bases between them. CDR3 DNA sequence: TGTGCCAGCAGACTAACGGTGGGGGGGGCAGTGACACAGTTCTTC. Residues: CASRLTVGGAVTQFF.

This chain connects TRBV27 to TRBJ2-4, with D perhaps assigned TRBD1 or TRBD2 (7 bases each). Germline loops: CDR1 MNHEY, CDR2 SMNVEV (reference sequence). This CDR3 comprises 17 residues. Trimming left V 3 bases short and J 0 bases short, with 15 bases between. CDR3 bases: TGTGCCAGCAGTTTGGGAGGGGGCGTCGAAGCCAAAAACATTCAGTACTTC. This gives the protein CASSLGGGVEAKNIQYF.

CDR3 sequence: CSASGRWVKETQYF. The CDR3 bases are TGCAGTGCTAGCGGCAGGTGGGTCAAGGAGACCCAGTACTTC. The rearrangement links TRBV20-1 to TRBJ2-5; no reliable D call. There are 14 residues in the CDR3. Germline V lookup: CDR1 DFQATT, CDR2 SNEGSKA (reference sequence). V lost 3 bases and J lost 5, with 16 bases in between.

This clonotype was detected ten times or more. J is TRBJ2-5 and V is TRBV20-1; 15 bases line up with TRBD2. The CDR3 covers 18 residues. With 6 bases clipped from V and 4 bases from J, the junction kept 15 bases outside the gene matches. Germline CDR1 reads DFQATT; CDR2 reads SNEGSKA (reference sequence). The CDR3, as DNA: TGCAGTGCCGCCCAGATGAGAAGGGGACTAGCGGGGGGAGAGACCCAGTACTTC. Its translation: CSAAQMRRGLAGGETQYF.

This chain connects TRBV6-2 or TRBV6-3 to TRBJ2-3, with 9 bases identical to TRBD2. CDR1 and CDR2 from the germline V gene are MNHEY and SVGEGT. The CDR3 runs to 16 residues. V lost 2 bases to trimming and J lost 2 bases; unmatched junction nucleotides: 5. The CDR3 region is CASSYPSGGFTDTQYF. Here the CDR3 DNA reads TGTGCCAGCAGTTACCCCAGCGGGGGGTTCACAGATACGCAGTATTTT.

CDR3 protein: CASSFFSGGAHQYF. The DNA of the CDR3 is TGTGCCAGCAGCTTCTTTAGCGGGGGGGCGCACCAGTACTTC. This chain joins TRBV11-2 and TRBJ2-5; 11 bases agree with TRBD2. Germline V gives CDR1 SGHAT, CDR2 FQNNGV. The CDR3 sequence is 14 residues long. V trimming: 3 bases; J trimming: 10 bases; junction bases outside the gene matches: 7.

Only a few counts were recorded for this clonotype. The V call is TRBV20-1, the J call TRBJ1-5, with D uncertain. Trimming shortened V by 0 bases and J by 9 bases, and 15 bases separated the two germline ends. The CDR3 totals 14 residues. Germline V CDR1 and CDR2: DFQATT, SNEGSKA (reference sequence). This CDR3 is CSARDRAPQVPQHF. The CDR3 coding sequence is TGCAGTGCTAGAGACCGGGCCCCTCAGGTGCCCCAGCATTTT.

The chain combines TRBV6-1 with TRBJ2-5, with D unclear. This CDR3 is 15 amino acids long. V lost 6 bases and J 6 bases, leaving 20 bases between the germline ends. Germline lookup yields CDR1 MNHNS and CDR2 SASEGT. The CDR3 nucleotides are TGTGCCAGCAGCCAAAGAGGAACTGTTGGGAAGACCCAGTACTTC. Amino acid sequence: CASSQRGTVGKTQYF.

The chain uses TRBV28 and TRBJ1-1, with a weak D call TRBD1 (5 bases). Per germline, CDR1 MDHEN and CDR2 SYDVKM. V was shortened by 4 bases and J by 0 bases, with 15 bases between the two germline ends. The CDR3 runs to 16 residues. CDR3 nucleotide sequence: TGTGCCAGCAGTTCACCAGAGGGACGGATGAACACTGAAGCTTTCTTT. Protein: CASSSPEGRMNTEAFF. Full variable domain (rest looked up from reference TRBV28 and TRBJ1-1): DVKVTQSSRYLVKRTGEKVFLECVQDMDHENMFWYRQDPGLGLRLIYFSYDVKMKEKGDIPEGYSVSREKKERFSLILESASTNQTSMYLCASSSPEGRMNTEAFFGQGTRLTVV.

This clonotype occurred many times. The CDR3 spells CASSPPEGYGYTF. The CDR3 nucleotides read TGTGCCAGCAGCCCTCCCGAAGGCTATGGCTACACCTTC. The rearrangement joins TRBV4-2 to TRBJ1-2; no definite D call. Germline-derived CDR1 and CDR2 are LGHNA and YNFKEQ. The CDR3 contains 13 residues. V dropped 4 bases and J dropped 4 bases, with 10 bases sitting between them.

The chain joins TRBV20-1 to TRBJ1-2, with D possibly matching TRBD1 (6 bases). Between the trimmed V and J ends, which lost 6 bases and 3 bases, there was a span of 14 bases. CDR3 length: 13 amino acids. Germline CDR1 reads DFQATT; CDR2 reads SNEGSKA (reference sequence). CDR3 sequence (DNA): TGCAGTGCCAACGGACAGACGTACTATGGCTACACCTTC. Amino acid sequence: CSANGQTYYGYTF.

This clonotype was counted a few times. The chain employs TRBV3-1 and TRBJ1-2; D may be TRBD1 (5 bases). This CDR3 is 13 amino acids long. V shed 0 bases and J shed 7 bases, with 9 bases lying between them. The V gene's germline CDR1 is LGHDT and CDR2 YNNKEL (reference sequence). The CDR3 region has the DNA TGTGCCAGCAGCCAAGATGCCGGGGCTGGCTACACCTTC. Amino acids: CASSQDAGAGYTF. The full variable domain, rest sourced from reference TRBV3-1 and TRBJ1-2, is DTAVSQTPKYLVTQMGNDKSIKCEQNLGHDTMYWYKQDSKKFLKIMFSYNNKELIINETVPNRFSPKSPDKAHLNLHINSLELGDSAVYFCASSQDAGAGYTFGSGTRLTVV.

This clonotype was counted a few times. The CDR3 region has the DNA TGCGCCAGCAGCTTGGTTGATTCCCCCCCTGGAAACACCATATATTTT. It translates to CASSLVDSPPGNTIYF. The gene calls are TRBV5-1 and TRBJ1-3; D is unclear. CDR1 and CDR2 from the germline V gene are SGHRS and YFSETQ. CDR3 length equals 16 residues. V dropped 0 bases and J dropped 2 bases, with 12 bases sitting between them.

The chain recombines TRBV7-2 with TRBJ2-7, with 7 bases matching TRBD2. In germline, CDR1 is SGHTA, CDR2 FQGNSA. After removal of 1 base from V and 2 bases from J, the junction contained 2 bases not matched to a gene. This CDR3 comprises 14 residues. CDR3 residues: CASSLVGGAYEQYF. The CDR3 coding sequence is TGTGCCAGCAGCTTAGTTGGGGGGGCCTACGAGCAGTACTTC.